One and the same sample provided the 31 T cell receptor beta chains below, sequenced in a study of neurological immune-mediated disorders. TCRdb called the 5' RACE reads again in MiXCR, with one record for every CDR3 protein. Of about 42,000 distinct CDR3 sequences listed, about 22% are singletons. Time point in this sample: technical triplicate 3. The sample consisted of PBMCs. These receptors all come from a man between 60 and 70 years old with HTLV-1-associated myelopathy (HAM/TSP).

In its sample, this clonotype was seen many times. The V call is TRBV10-3, the J call TRBJ2-6; no clear D. Deletions cut 3 bases from V and 5 bases from J, with 8 bases between. Germline-derived CDR1 and CDR2 are ENHRY and SYGVKD. The CDR3 loop spans 14 amino acids. For the CDR3, the DNA is TGTGCCATCAGTGATTCGGGCAGGGCCAACGTCCTGACTTTC. This translates into CAISDSGRANVLTF.

About this clonotype itself: One end of the junction fails to match germline, which may point to a read error. The gene calls are TRBV3-1 and TRBJ1-1; D remains unclear. The CDR3 is made up of 16 amino acids. Germline lookup yields CDR1 LGHDT and CDR2 YNNKEL (reference sequence). The CDR3 sequence: CACSQEGQVESTEAFF. The CDR3 DNA is TGTGCCTGCAGCCAAGAAGGGCAGGTGGAGAGCACTGAAGCTTTCTTT.

There are many counts of this clonotype. The chain employs TRBV5-1 and TRBJ2-1; 13 positions match TRBD2. There are 16 residues in the CDR3. From germline, CDR1 is SGHRS and CDR2 YFSETQ. Trimming at V came to 0 bases and at J to 8 bases, leaving 5 bases not matched to a gene. For the CDR3, the DNA is TGCGCCAGCAGCTTGGGGACTAGCGGGAGCTTCGATGAGCAGTTCTTC. It encodes CASSLGTSGSFDEQFF.

This clonotype was found many times. This chain joins TRBV5-1 and TRBJ2-2, with D hard to call. The CDR3 sequence is 13 residues long. With 0 bases removed from V and 7 bases from J, the gap between germline ends came to 7 bases. Germline V gene data show CDR1 as SGHRS and CDR2 as YFSETQ. CDR3 protein: CASSLARGGELFF. As DNA, the CDR3 is TGCGCCAGCAGCTTGGCTCGCGGCGGGGAGCTGTTTTTT.

This clonotype was seen repeatedly, ten times or more. The CDR3 sequence is CASSGRTSGSSYEQYF. The CDR3 DNA sequence: TGTGCCAGCAGCGGGAGGACTAGCGGGAGCTCCTACGAGCAGTACTTC. The gene calls are TRBV7-8 and TRBJ2-7; 13 nucleotides match TRBD2. Germline CDR1 and CDR2: SGHVS and FQNEAQ. The CDR3 spans 16 residues. The V and J ends lost 5 bases and 0 bases, in that order; junction bases with no gene match: 4.

At least ten counts were recorded for this clonotype. The chain carries TRBV12-3 or TRBV12-4 and TRBJ1-1; TRBD1 is a possible D gene (6 bases). This CDR3 has 14 amino acids. Trimming took 3 bases from V and 5 from J, leaving 13 bases between them. The CDR3 is CASSLGGQTTEAFF. The CDR3 region has the DNA TGTGCCAGCAGTTTGGGAGGACAGACGACTGAAGCTTTCTTT.

Notes on this clonotype: Germline is not matched at one junction end, which may reflect a read error. The CDR3 nucleotides are TGCTCCAGCAGCTTGTCTGGGACTAATGAAAAACTGTTTTTT. Translation: CSSSLSGTNEKLFF. The V call is TRBV5-1, the J call TRBJ1-4; D gene uncertain. The CDR3 contains 14 residues. Germline lookup yields CDR1 SGHRS and CDR2 YFSETQ.

This clonotype was recorded at least ten times. This chain connects TRBV19 to TRBJ2-2, with a possible D match to TRBD2 (6 bases). The CDR3 runs to 15 residues. Germline CDR1 reads LNHDA; CDR2 reads SQIVND (reference sequence). V lost 8 bases and J 5 bases, leaving 18 bases between the germline ends. For the CDR3, the DNA is TGTGCCAGTCAGCGCCGGGACTCATGGACCGGGGAGCTGTTTTTT. This sequence encodes CASQRRDSWTGELFF.

This clonotype has ten or more counts. V gene TRBV5-6 combines with J gene TRBJ2-1, with TRBD2 identical over 10 bases. The length of the CDR3 is 16 residues. Trimming at V came to 1 base and at J to 4 bases, leaving 5 bases not matched to a gene. Germline lookup yields CDR1 SGHDT and CDR2 YYEEEE. CDR3 coding DNA: TGTGCCAGCAGCTTGCCTAGCGGGAGTTCATACAATGAGCAGTTCTTC. It translates to CASSLPSGSSYNEQFF. Full variable domain (remainder filled in from reference TRBV5-6 and TRBJ2-1): DAGVTQSPTHLIKTRGQQVTLRCSPKSGHDTVSWYQQALGQGPQFIFQYYEEEERQRGNFPDRFSGHQFPNYSSELNVNALLLGDSALYLCASSLPSGSSYNEQFFGPGTRLTVL.

At least ten counts were recorded for this clonotype. The chain recombines TRBV6-1 with TRBJ2-2, with 12 bases fitting TRBD1. The J segment lost 6 bases and the V segment lost 1 base, leaving 9 bases of the junction unmatched. The CDR3 loop spans 18 amino acids. The germline CDR1 and CDR2 sequences are MNHNS and SASEGT. The CDR3: CASSEDRLGQGASGELFF. For the CDR3, the DNA is TGTGCCAGCAGTGAAGATCGATTGGGACAGGGGGCGTCCGGGGAGCTGTTTTTT.

DNA for the CDR3: TGCGCCAGCAGCCAATCCGGGACAGGGGACGAAAAACTGTTTTTT. Its translation is CASSQSGTGDEKLFF. V is TRBV5-1 and J is TRBJ1-4, with TRBD1 matching 10 bases. Germline CDR1 reads SGHRS; CDR2 reads YFSETQ. The CDR3 covers 15 residues. Losses at the gene ends were 4 bases for V and 8 bases for J; bases not matched to a gene: 8.

V usage is TRBV7-2 and J usage is TRBJ2-5; 11 nucleotides line up with TRBD2. Losses at the gene ends were 2 bases for V and 4 bases for J; bases not matched to a gene: 6. CDR1 is SGHTA, CDR2 FQGNSA, per germline. This CDR3 is built from 16 residues. In DNA, the CDR3 is TGTGCCAGCAGCTTAACTAGCGGGAGTGGTCGAGAGACCCAGTACTTC. Protein product: CASSLTSGSGRETQYF.

This clonotype was counted many times. The rearrangement joins TRBV15 to TRBJ2-5; 8 nucleotides align to TRBD2. With 5 bases clipped from V and 0 bases from J, the junction kept 2 bases outside the gene matches. The CDR3 spans 14 residues. CDR1 and CDR2 (germline): LNHNV, YYDKDF (reference sequence). The CDR3, as DNA: TGTGCCACCAGCCGACTAGCGCACCAAGAGACCCAGTACTTC. It encodes CATSRLAHQETQYF.

At least ten counts were recorded for this clonotype. The gene calls are TRBV10-3 and TRBJ1-1; possible D gene TRBD1, 5 bases. CDR1 and CDR2 (germline): ENHRY, SYGVKD. This CDR3 has 14 amino acids. V was cut by 4 bases and J by 0 bases, with 9 bases left in between. CDR3 region: CAISGDVMNTEAFF. The CDR3 DNA reads as TGTGCCATCAGTGGGGACGTCATGAACACTGAAGCTTTCTTT.

This clonotype was seen many times. This chain connects TRBV5-5 to TRBJ2-1; 16 bases are shared with TRBD2. Looked up from germline, CDR1 is SGHKS and CDR2 is YYEKEE (reference sequence). This CDR3 is built from 18 residues. Trimming removed 0 bases from V and 6 bases from J; junction bases left unmatched: 6. The DNA of the CDR3 is TGTGCCAGCAGCTTGGCGTCGGGACTAGCGGGAGGGCCCAATGAGCAGTTCTTC. It encodes CASSLASGLAGGPNEQFF. The variable domain in full, with the rest retrieved from reference TRBV5-5 and TRBJ2-1, is DAGVTQSPTHLIKTRGQQVTLRCSPISGHKSVSWYQQVLGQGPQFIFQYYEKEERGRGNFPDRFSARQFPNYSSELNVNALLLGDSALYLCASSLASGLAGGPNEQFFGPGTRLTVL.

This clonotype was seen many times. The chain couples TRBV20-1 to TRBJ2-1; 10 bases map to TRBD2. V dropped 1 base and J dropped 10; count of bases not matched to a gene: 13. The CDR3 has 16 amino acids. Per germline, CDR1 DFQATT and CDR2 SNEGSKA (reference sequence). CDR3 region: CSARALAGGPFREQFF. The CDR3 bases are TGCAGTGCTAGAGCGTTAGCGGGAGGACCTTTCCGAGAGCAGTTCTTC.

This clonotype was counted at least ten times. The chain recombines TRBV20-1 with TRBJ1-1; D is uncertain. The germline gives CDR1 DFQATT, CDR2 SNEGSKA (reference sequence). CDR3 length: 13 amino acids. The V end lost 6 bases, the J end lost 4 bases, and 15 bases lay between the germline ends. The chain's CDR3 is CSAAPQKVTEAFF. Here the CDR3 DNA reads TGCAGTGCCGCGCCCCAGAAGGTCACTGAAGCTTTCTTT.

This clonotype appeared many times. The chain recombines TRBV13 with TRBJ2-2; tentatively, D is TRBD1 or TRBD2 (5 bases each). With 5 bases removed from V and 4 bases from J, the gap between germline ends came to 11 bases. The CDR3 length is 14 residues. Germline CDR1 and CDR2: PRHDT and FYEKMQ (reference sequence). The CDR3 DNA reads TGTGCCAGCAGCCCCCGGGGACCCACCGGGGAGCTGTTTTTT. It encodes CASSPRGPTGELFF.

The chain joins TRBV10-3 to TRBJ2-3; D might be TRBD2 (6 bases). Deletions cut 8 bases from V and 3 bases from J, with 12 bases between. Germline CDR1 is ENHRY and CDR2 is SYGVKD. CDR3 length equals 13 residues. CDR3 amino acids: CAIYRGGTDTQYF. The CDR3 DNA is TGTGCCATCTATCGGGGAGGTACAGATACGCAGTATTTT.

In its sample, this clonotype was seen many times. V and J are TRBV15 and TRBJ2-3; 11 positions match TRBD1. There are 16 residues in the CDR3. V lost 2 bases to trimming and J lost 2 bases; unmatched junction nucleotides: 3. Germline V gene lookup returns CDR1 LNHNV and CDR2 YYDKDF (reference sequence). This CDR3 reads CATSRWTGGFTDTQYF. The CDR3 DNA reads TGTGCCACCAGCAGATGGACAGGGGGCTTCACAGATACGCAGTATTTT.

The chain couples TRBV27 to TRBJ1-2; D gene uncertain. This CDR3 region has 17 residues. V shed 4 bases and J shed 2 bases, with 20 bases lying between them. Germline V gives CDR1 MNHEY, CDR2 SMNVEV (reference sequence). CDR3 nucleotides: TGTGCCAGCAGTTCCACCTACTTGGACTCCCGCAACTATGGCTACACCTTC. The encoded protein is CASSSTYLDSRNYGYTF.

This clonotype was counted ten times or more. The J gene is TRBJ1-5, the V gene TRBV19, with a possible D match to TRBD1 (5 bases). Germline V gene data show CDR1 as LNHDA and CDR2 as SQIVND (reference sequence). With 5 bases removed from V and 7 bases from J, the gap between germline ends came to 24 bases. The CDR3 runs to 17 residues. The CDR3 DNA reads as TGTGCCAGTAGTCCCGGGAGGGGCCTCACTTCATGGCAGCCCCAGCATTTT. This gives the protein CASSPGRGLTSWQPQHF. Drawing the rest from reference TRBV19 and TRBJ1-5, the complete variable domain is DGGITQSPKYLFRKEGQNVTLSCEQNLNHDAMYWYRQDPGQGLRLIYYSQIVNDFQKGDIAEGYSVSREKKESFPLTVTSAQKNPTAFYLCASSPGRGLTSWQPQHFGDGTRLSIL.

The chain joins TRBV29-1 to TRBJ2-1; TRBD1 or TRBD2 may be the D gene (7 bases each). The V end was cut by 7 bases, the J end by 3 bases, with 13 bases between. This CDR3 region has 13 residues. Germline lookup yields CDR1 SQVTM and CDR2 ANQGSEA. CDR3: CSGTGDYYNEQFF. The CDR3 DNA sequence: TGCAGCGGCACAGGGGACTACTACAATGAGCAGTTCTTC.

This clonotype was counted between two and nine times. V usage is TRBV18 and J usage is TRBJ2-1; D is possibly TRBD1 (6 bases). V gave up 1 base and J gave up 7 bases, with 11 bases separating them. From germline, CDR1 is KGHSH and CDR2 LQKENI. CDR3 length: 14 residues. The CDR3 DNA is TGTGCCAGCTCACCACAGTGGACAGTTAATGAGCAGTTCTTC. It codes for CASSPQWTVNEQFF.

The chain is built from TRBV19 and TRBJ2-2; the match to TRBD1 covers 11 bases. This CDR3 contains 17 residues. J gave up 3 bases and V 4 bases, and 7 bases lay outside the gene matches. Germline values: CDR1 LNHDA, CDR2 SQIVND (reference sequence). The CDR3 here is CASSRTGGGADTGELFF. The CDR3 DNA reads TGTGCCAGTAGTAGGACAGGGGGCGGCGCGGACACCGGGGAGCTGTTTTTT.

The V gene is TRBV19, the J gene TRBJ1-1, with 7 nucleotides matching TRBD1. The V segment lost 0 bases and the J segment 4 bases; nucleotides outside the gene matches: 2. This CDR3 comprises 14 residues. Per germline, CDR1 LNHDA and CDR2 SQIVND (reference sequence). CDR3 DNA sequence: TGTGCCAGTAGTATAGAAGGGGGCGTCACTGAAGCTTTCTTT. The encoded protein is CASSIEGGVTEAFF.

To note about this clonotype: Compared with germline, one end of the junction differs, possibly owing to a read error. The V and J genes are TRBV5-1 and TRBJ2-5, with 8 bases that match TRBD1. The CDR3 has 14 residues. The germline gives CDR1 SGHRS, CDR2 YFSETQ. This chain's CDR3 is CASMTGQGVEIQYF. CDR3 nucleotide sequence: TGCGCCAGCATGACCGGACAGGGCGTAGAGATCCAGTACTTC.

In its sample, this clonotype was seen many times. This rearrangement joins TRBV20-1 to TRBJ2-2, with D uncertain. V was trimmed by 0 bases and J by 4 bases, leaving 12 bases between them. The length of the CDR3 is 15 residues. Germline V lookup: CDR1 DFQATT, CDR2 SNEGSKA (reference sequence). DNA of the CDR3: TGCAGTGCTAGAGATTTTGGCAGCTCCACCGGGGAGCTGTTTTTT. This translates into CSARDFGSSTGELFF.

This clonotype was counted at least ten times. DNA for the CDR3: TGTGCCACCAGTGCCGGGCCTCACACTGAAGCTTTCTTT. Its protein product is CATSAGPHTEAFF. The chain employs TRBV24-1 and TRBJ1-1; D remains unclear. The V and J ends lost 5 bases and 3 bases respectively, with 9 bases between them. Germline CDR1 KGHDR, CDR2 SFDVKD. The CDR3 has 13 amino acids.

Many counts were recorded for this clonotype. The gene calls are TRBV7-9 and TRBJ1-1; D remains ambiguous. Trimming removed 6 bases at V and 4 bases at J, with 9 bases between. The CDR3 consists of 12 residues. The germline gives CDR1 SEHNR, CDR2 FQNEAQ (reference sequence). The CDR3 loop is CASSFLGTEAFF. DNA of the CDR3: TGTGCCAGCAGTTTCCTAGGCACTGAAGCTTTCTTT.

This clonotype occurred many times. V and J are TRBV5-6 and TRBJ2-1, with TRBD2 matching 12 bases. Germline CDR1 SGHDT, CDR2 YYEEEE. This CDR3 comprises 18 residues. V dropped 1 base and J dropped 2; count of bases not matched to a gene: 7. CDR3 nucleotides: TGTGCCAGCAGCTTGAGTTCTAGCGGGAGGGCTCCCTACAATGAGCAGTTCTTC. Translated: CASSLSSSGRAPYNEQFF.